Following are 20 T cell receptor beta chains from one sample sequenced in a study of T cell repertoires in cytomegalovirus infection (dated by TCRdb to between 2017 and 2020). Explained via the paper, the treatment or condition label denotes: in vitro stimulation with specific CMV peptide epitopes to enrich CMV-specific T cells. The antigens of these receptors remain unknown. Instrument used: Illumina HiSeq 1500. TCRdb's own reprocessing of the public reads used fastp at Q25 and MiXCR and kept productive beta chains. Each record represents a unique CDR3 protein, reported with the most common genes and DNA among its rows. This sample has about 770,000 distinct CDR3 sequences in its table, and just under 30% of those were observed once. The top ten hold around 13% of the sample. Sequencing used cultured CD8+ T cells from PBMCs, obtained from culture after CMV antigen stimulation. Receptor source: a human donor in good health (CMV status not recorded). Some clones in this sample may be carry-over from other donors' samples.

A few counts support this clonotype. The CDR3 DNA reads TGTGCCAGCAGCTTAGCCGAGCGGGGGGCCGGGGATGAGCAGTTCTTC. This gives the protein CASSLAERGAGDEQFF. The chain uses TRBV7-9 and TRBJ2-1; 9 bases agree with TRBD2. The CDR3 totals 16 residues. V gave up 0 bases and J gave up 8 bases; unmatched junction bases: 8. Germline CDR1 SEHNR, CDR2 FQNEAQ (reference sequence).

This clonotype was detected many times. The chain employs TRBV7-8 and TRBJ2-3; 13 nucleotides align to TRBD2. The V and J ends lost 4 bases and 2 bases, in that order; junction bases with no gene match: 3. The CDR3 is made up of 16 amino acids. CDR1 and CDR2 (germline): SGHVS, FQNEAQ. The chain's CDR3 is CASSSGTSGVTDTQYF. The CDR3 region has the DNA TGTGCCAGCAGCTCCGGGACTAGCGGGGTCACAGATACGCAGTATTTT.

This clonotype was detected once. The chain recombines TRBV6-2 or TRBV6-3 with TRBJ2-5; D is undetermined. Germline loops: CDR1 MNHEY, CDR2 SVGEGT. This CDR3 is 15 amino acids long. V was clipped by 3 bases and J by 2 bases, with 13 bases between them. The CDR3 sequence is CASSYAAEIQETQYF. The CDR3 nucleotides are TGTGCCAGCAGTTATGCCGCGGAGATACAAGAGACCCAGTACTTC.

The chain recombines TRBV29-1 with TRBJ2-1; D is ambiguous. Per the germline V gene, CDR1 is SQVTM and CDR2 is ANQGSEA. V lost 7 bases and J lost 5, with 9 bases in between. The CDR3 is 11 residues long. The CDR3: CSALVDNEQFF. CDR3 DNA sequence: TGCAGCGCCTTGGTGGACAATGAGCAGTTCTTC.

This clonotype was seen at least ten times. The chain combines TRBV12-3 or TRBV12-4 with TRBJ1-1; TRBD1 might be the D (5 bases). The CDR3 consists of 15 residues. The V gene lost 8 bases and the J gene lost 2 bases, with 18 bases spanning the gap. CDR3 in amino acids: CASLIPQGSNTEAFF. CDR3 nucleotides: TGTGCCAGCTTAATCCCCCAGGGATCTAACACTGAAGCTTTCTTT.

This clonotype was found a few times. The CDR3 here is CASSLEATSGGENEQFF. The CDR3 nucleotides read TGTGCCAGCAGCTTAGAGGCGACTAGCGGGGGAGAGAATGAGCAGTTCTTC. V is TRBV7-6 and J is TRBJ2-1, with 12 positions matching TRBD2. This CDR3 comprises 17 residues. Germline V gives CDR1 SGHVS, CDR2 FNYEAQ. The V and J ends lost 1 base and 7 bases, in that order; junction bases with no gene match: 8.

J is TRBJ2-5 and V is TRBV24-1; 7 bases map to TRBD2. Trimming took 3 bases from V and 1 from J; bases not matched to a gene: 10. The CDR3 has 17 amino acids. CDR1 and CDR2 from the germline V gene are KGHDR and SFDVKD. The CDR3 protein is CATSDDGEGGFQETQYF. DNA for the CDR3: TGTGCCACCAGTGATGATGGGGAGGGAGGGTTCCAAGAGACCCAGTACTTC.

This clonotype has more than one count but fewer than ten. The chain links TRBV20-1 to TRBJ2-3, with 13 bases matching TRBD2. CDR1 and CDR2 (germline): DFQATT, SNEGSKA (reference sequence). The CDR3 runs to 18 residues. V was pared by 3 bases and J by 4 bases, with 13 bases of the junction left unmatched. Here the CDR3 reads CSARPRRLAGGRADTQYF. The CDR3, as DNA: TGCAGTGCTAGGCCAAGGAGACTAGCGGGGGGCCGGGCAGATACGCAGTATTTT.

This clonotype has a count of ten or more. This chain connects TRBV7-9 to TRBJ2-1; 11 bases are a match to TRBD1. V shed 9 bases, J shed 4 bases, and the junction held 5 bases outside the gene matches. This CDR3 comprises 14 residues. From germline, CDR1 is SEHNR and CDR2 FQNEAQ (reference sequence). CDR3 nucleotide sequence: TGTGCCAGTTTCCGGGACAGGGGGTACAATGAGCAGTTCTTC. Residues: CASFRDRGYNEQFF.

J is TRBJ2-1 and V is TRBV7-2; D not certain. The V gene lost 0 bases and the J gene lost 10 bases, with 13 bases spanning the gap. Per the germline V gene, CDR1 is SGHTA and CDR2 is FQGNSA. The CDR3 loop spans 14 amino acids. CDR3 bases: TGTGCCAGCAGCTTAGCGGGTGAGTCCCAGGAGCAGTTCTTC. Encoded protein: CASSLAGESQEQFF.

CDR3 in DNA: TGTGCCAGCAGTTCACCGGGACTAGCGGGGGGGGCGCAGTATTTT. Its protein product is CASSSPGLAGGAQYF. The rearrangement links TRBV12-3 or TRBV12-4 to TRBJ2-3; 16 bases fit TRBD2. There are 15 residues in the CDR3. V was pared by 4 bases and J by 10 bases, with 5 bases of the junction left unmatched.

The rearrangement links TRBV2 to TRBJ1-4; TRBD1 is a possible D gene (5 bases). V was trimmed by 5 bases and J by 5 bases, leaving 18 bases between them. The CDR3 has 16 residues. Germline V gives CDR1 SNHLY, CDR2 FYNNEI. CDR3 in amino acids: CASSSERGARNEKLFF. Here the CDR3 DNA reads TGTGCCAGCAGTAGCGAACGCGGGGCGCGGAATGAAAAACTGTTTTTT.

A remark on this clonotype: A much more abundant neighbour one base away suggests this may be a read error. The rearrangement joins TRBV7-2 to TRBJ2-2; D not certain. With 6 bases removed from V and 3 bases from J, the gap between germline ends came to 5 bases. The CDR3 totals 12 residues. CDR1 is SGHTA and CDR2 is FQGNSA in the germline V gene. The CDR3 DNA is TGTGCCAGCAGTGACGACACCGGGGAGCTGTTTTTT. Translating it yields CASSDDTGELFF.

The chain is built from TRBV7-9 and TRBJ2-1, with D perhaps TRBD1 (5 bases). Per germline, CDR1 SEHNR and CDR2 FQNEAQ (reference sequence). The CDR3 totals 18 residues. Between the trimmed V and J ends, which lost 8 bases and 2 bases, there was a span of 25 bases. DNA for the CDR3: TGTGCCAGCTTTGCTAGGGGCAGAGAAGAGGTCCCCTACAATGAGCAGTTCTTC. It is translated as CASFARGREEVPYNEQFF.

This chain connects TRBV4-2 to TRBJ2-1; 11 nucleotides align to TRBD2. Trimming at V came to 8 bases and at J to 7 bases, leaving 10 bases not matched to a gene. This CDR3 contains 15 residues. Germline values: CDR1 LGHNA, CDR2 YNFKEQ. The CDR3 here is CASELSGGAGNEQFF. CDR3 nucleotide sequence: TGTGCCAGCGAACTTAGCGGGGGGGCGGGAAATGAGCAGTTCTTC.

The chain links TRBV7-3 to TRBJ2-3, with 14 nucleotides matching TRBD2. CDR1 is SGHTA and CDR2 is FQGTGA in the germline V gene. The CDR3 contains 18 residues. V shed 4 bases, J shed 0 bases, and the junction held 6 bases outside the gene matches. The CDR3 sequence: CASSSRTSGGISTDTQYF. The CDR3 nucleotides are TGTGCCAGCAGCTCCCGGACTAGCGGGGGGATCAGCACAGATACGCAGTATTTT.

The CDR3 protein is CASSFSPGHPNTGELFF. CDR3 in DNA: TGTGCCAGCAGTTTTTCCCCGGGACACCCGAACACCGGGGAGCTGTTTTTT. The V gene is TRBV12-3 or TRBV12-4, the J gene TRBJ2-2; D perhaps matches TRBD1 (6 bases). Trimming pared 3 bases from V and 0 bases from J, leaving 14 bases between. This CDR3 comprises 17 residues.

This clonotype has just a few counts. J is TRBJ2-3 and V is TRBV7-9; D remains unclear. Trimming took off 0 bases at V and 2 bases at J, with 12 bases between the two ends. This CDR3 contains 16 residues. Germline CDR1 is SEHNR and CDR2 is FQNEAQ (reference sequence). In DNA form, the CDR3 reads TGTGCCAGCAGCTTAGCGCTCCAGGCCTACACAGATACGCAGTATTTT. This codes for CASSLALQAYTDTQYF.

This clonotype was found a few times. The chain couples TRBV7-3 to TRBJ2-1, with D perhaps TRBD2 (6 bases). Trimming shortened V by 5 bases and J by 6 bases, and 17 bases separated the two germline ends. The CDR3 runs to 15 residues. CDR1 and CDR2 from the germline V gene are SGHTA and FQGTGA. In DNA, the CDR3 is TGTGCCAGCAGCATAGGCCAGGGACTCTCCAATGAGCAGTTCTTC. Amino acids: CASSIGQGLSNEQFF.

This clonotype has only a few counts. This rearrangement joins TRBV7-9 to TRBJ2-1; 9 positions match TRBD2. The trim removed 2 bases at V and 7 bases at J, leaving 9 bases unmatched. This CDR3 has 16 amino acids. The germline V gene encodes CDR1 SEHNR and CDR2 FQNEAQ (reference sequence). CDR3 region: CASSLIMIAGVNEQFF. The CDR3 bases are TGTGCCAGCAGCTTAATAATGATAGCGGGGGTAAATGAGCAGTTCTTC.